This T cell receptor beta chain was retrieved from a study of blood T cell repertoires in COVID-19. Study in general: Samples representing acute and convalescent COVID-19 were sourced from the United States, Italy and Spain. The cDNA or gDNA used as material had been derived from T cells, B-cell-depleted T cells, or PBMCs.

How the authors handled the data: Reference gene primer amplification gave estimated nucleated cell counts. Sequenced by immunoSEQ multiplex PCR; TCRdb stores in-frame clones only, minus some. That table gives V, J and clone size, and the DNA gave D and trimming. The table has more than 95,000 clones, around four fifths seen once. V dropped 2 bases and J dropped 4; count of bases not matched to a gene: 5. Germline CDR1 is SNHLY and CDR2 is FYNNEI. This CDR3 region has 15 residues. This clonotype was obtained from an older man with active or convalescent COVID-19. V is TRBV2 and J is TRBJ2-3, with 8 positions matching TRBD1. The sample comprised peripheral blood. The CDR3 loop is CASSEQGTGADTQYF. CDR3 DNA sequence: TGTGCCAGCAGTGAACAGGGGACAGGCGCAGATACGCAGTATTTT.